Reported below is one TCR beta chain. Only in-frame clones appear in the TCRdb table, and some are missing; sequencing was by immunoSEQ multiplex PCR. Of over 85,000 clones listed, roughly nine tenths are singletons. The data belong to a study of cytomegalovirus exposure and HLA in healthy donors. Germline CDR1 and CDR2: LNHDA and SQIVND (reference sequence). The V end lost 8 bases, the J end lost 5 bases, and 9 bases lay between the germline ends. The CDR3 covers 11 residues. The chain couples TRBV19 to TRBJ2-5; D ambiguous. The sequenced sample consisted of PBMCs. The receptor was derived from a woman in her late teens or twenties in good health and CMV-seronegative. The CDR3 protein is CASGVSETQYF. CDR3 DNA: TGTGCCAGTGGAGTAAGTGAGACCCAGTACTTC.